The text below deals with one T cell receptor (beta chain). Its antigen is as yet unknown. Compared with germline, one end of the junction differs, possibly owing to a read error. The sample is drawn from a study of cytomegalovirus exposure and HLA in healthy donors. As for the study in general: Most genotyped donors, 81% of 398, had Caucasian-associated genetic ancestry. General study findings and limits: Immune exposure was documented only through CMV serostatus.

Use of 60 Vbeta and 13 Jbeta primers characterized the PCR. Sequencing used immunoSEQ multiplex PCR; TCRdb keeps in-frame clones, though not all of them. Of about 230,000 clones listed, about three quarters are singletons. Germline CDR1 reads SGHRS; CDR2 reads YFSETQ. The CDR3 is 15 amino acids. The clonotype was recovered from a woman aged 55-69 years in good health and CMV-seropositive. The sequenced sample was PBMCs. The chain uses TRBV5-1 and TRBJ2-1, with 8 bases matching TRBD2. The CDR3 sequence is CASSLAGGVYNKQFF. CDR3 DNA: TGCGCCAGCAGCTTGGCCGGGGGGGTGTACAATAAGCAGTTCTTC.